Listed below are T cell receptor beta chains from one sample, sequenced in a study of T cell repertoires in cytomegalovirus infection. One entry per CDR3 protein results from TCRdb running MiXCR on the reads. The sample holds more than 400,000 distinct CDR3 sequences, about a quarter seen once. Source material: PBMCs. These receptors originate from a human donor in good health (CMV status not recorded). Some clones in this sample may be carry-over from other donors' samples. Both conserved end residues are part of each CDR3.

v_gene	CDR3aa
TRBV25-1	CASSDEFGLAGDGFLETQYF
TRBV12-3/TRBV12-4	CASSFSGEVPNYGYTF
TRBV7-2	CASSSGQGKEAFF
TRBV7-2	CASSLSQGGSNQPQHF
TRBV28	CASTRGREVGETQYF
TRBV4-3	CASSQGRGSAFF
TRBV4-1	CASSQEWGTEEAPEQYF
TRBV11-2	CASSLYGEAFF
TRBV5-6	CASNGQAGRLQETQYF
TRBV12-3/TRBV12-4	CASRQTGGAAGELFF
TRBV7-2	CASSSPTGQGSGANVLTF
TRBV29-1	CSVASIQETQYF
TRBV20-1	CSARAELGEIGTSGRNEQFF
TRBV19	CASSPWTDFTPNEKLFF
TRBV25-1	CASSEFEYEQFF
TRBV11-2	CASSLIHWTSGDTDTQYF
TRBV28	CASSSYSGSKNEQFF
TRBV11-2	CAVRQGIGELFF
TRBV6-2/TRBV6-3	CASRPQGRDEQYF
TRBV12-3/TRBV12-4	CASSGGASKTQYF
TRBV6-6	CASSLLSSDTGELFF
TRBV19	CASSTAATNEKLFF
TRBV23-1	CASSQSRGWGLAGNTDTQYF
TRBV24-1	CATSDWKQGEAFF
TRBV12-3/TRBV12-4	CASSTGSGNQPQHF
TRBV19	CASSMGQGAGQPQHF
TRBV19	CASSIWTGGIQPQHF
TRBV6-2/TRBV6-3	CASSYQEQETQYF
TRBV6-2/TRBV6-3	CASSYSLDRFRNIQYF
TRBV12-3/TRBV12-4	CASTRDRPGTEAFF
TRBV6-5	CASSYFLDRDYNEQFF
TRBV12-3/TRBV12-4	CASSLVGGANVLTF
TRBV11-2	CASSLIAYSGNTIYF
TRBV12-3/TRBV12-4	CASSIGTRGPKETQYF
TRBV28	CASDISIDRGGYEQYF
TRBV7-9	CASSPPNSGAYEQYF
TRBV5-4	CASSLAAGGYDNEQFF
TRBV6-2/TRBV6-3	CASSPRQGTEAFF
TRBV28	CASSLTIFPALDYGYTF
TRBV28	CASGLFGVGTTSNQPQHF
TRBV7-2	CASSLAQGIGYTF
TRBV6-1	CASEQEQNIQYF
TRBV7-2	CASSFETRGGPPGIQYF
TRBV7-9	CASSRDRGFDSPLHF
TRBV29-1	CSVEDGNNEQFF
TRBV7-2	CASTQGLVGYEQFF
TRBV19	CASSIDPWVAGELFF
TRBV28	CASRVGLSYEQYF
TRBV7-6	CASSTGPNTEAFF
TRBV2	CASGRDGTGFYNEQFF
TRBV15	CATSSGTSGYNEQFF